These T cell receptor beta chains were read from a single sample in a study of OX40 agonist ivuxolimab in advanced cancers. Assay used: immunoSEQ multiplex PCR; TCRdb lists only in-frame clones, some missing. In the table there are under 85,000 clones, roughly 78% of which are singletons. This specimen consisted of CD4+ or CD8+ T cells sorted from blood, obtained in a trial of the OX40 agonist ivuxolimab. The receptors come from an adult with an advanced solid tumor such as melanoma, head and neck, liver or kidney cancer. Each CDR3 is given with its conserved first and last residue. The D gene is left open where the match is weak. Clone size is not always given. Where it is, it says once, few, many or a class for expanded clones.

abundance: .; j_gene: TRBJ1-2; v_gene: TRBV7-9; d_gene: .; CDR3aa: CASSLARGPYGYTF; CDR3nt: TGTGCCAGCAGCTTAGCTCGGGGGCCCTATGGCTACACCTTC
abundance: .; j_gene: TRBJ2-3; v_gene: TRBV2; d_gene: TRBD2; CDR3aa: CASTSGRTDTQYF; CDR3nt: TGTGCCAGTACTAGCGGTCGCACAGATACGCAGTATTTT
abundance: .; j_gene: TRBJ1-2; v_gene: TRBV6-1; d_gene: .; CDR3aa: CASVGTPGDYGYTF; CDR3nt: TGTGCCAGCGTGGGCACGCCAGGGGACTATGGCTACACCTTC
abundance: .; j_gene: TRBJ2-1; v_gene: TRBV19; d_gene: TRBD2; CDR3aa: CASNRLASNEQFF; CDR3nt: TGTGCCAGTAACCGACTAGCCTCCAATGAGCAGTTCTTC
abundance: .; j_gene: TRBJ2-7; v_gene: TRBV11-2; d_gene: .; CDR3aa: CASSPLGPAGYEQYF; CDR3nt: TGTGCCAGCAGCCCTTTAGGACCGGCTGGATACGAGCAGTACTTC
abundance: .; j_gene: TRBJ2-2; v_gene: TRBV9; d_gene: .; CDR3aa: CASSPGADGELFF; CDR3nt: TGTGCCAGCAGCCCAGGGGCGGACGGGGAGCTGTTTTTT
abundance: .; j_gene: TRBJ1-5; v_gene: TRBV19; d_gene: TRBD1; CDR3aa: CASSLSGTGVGQPQHF; CDR3nt: TGTGCCAGTAGTTTATCCGGGACAGGGGTCGGTCAGCCCCAGCATTTT
abundance: once; j_gene: TRBJ2-3; v_gene: TRBV19; d_gene: TRBD2; CDR3aa: CASSAGTSGTHGTQYF; CDR3nt: TGTGCCAGTAGCGCCGGGACTAGCGGGACCCATGGTACGCAGTATTTT
abundance: .; j_gene: TRBJ2-4; v_gene: TRBV5-4; d_gene: .; CDR3aa: CASSFRQGAKNIQYF; CDR3nt: TGTGCCAGCAGCTTTAGGCAGGGGGCCAAAAACATTCAGTACTTC
abundance: .; j_gene: TRBJ2-7; v_gene: TRBV5-1; d_gene: TRBD2; CDR3aa: CASSRTSGRASEQYF; CDR3nt: TGCGCCAGCAGTCGGACTAGCGGGAGGGCGTCCGAGCAGTACTTC
abundance: .; j_gene: TRBJ1-1; v_gene: TRBV7-3; d_gene: .; CDR3aa: CASSFSRNTEAFF; CDR3nt: TGTGCCAGCAGCTTCTCGCGGAACACTGAAGCTTTCTTT
abundance: .; j_gene: TRBJ1-2; v_gene: TRBV25-1; d_gene: .; CDR3aa: CASSDPWGANYGYTF; CDR3nt: TGTGCCAGCAGTGACCCATGGGGAGCTAACTATGGCTACACCTTC
abundance: .; j_gene: TRBJ1-1; v_gene: TRBV5-6; d_gene: .; CDR3aa: CASSPREIGTEAFF; CDR3nt: TGTGCCAGCAGCCCCAGGGAGATAGGGACTGAAGCTTTCTTT
abundance: .; j_gene: TRBJ2-7; v_gene: TRBV7-2; d_gene: .; CDR3aa: CASSRLPADGEQYF; CDR3nt: TGTGCCAGCAGCCGACTACCGGCCGACGGAGAGCAGTACTTC
abundance: .; j_gene: TRBJ1-2; v_gene: TRBV9; d_gene: .; CDR3aa: CASSPPPYHTF; CDR3nt: TGTGCCAGCAGCCCCCCGCCCTATCACACCTTC
abundance: .; j_gene: TRBJ1-1; v_gene: TRBV5-4; d_gene: .; CDR3aa: CASSNGRHPNTEAFF; CDR3nt: TGTGCCAGCAGCAATGGAAGACACCCGAACACTGAAGCTTTCTTT
abundance: .; j_gene: TRBJ2-4; v_gene: TRBV18; d_gene: .; CDR3aa: CASSPDTSKNIQYF; CDR3nt: TGTGCCAGCTCACCAGATACCAGTAAAAACATTCAGTACTTC
abundance: .; j_gene: TRBJ2-2; v_gene: TRBV6-1; d_gene: .; CDR3aa: CASMGILLTGELFF; CDR3nt: TGTGCCAGCATGGGCATCCTCCTGACCGGGGAGCTGTTTTTT
abundance: .; j_gene: TRBJ1-2; v_gene: TRBV30; d_gene: TRBD1; CDR3aa: CAWSVRTGENFYGYTF; CDR3nt: TGTGCCTGGAGTGTACGGACAGGTGAAAACTTCTATGGCTACACCTTC
abundance: .; j_gene: TRBJ2-3; v_gene: TRBV6-1; d_gene: .; CDR3aa: CASSGWGTPRDTQYF; CDR3nt: TGTGCCAGCAGTGGGTGGGGGACACCGAGGGATACGCAGTATTTT
abundance: .; j_gene: TRBJ2-1; v_gene: TRBV30; d_gene: .; CDR3aa: CAWSAGGYEQFF; CDR3nt: TGTGCCTGGAGTGCAGGGGGGTACGAGCAGTTCTTC
abundance: .; j_gene: TRBJ2-7; v_gene: TRBV5-6; d_gene: .; CDR3aa: CASSLGSSSYEQYF; CDR3nt: TGTGCCAGCAGCTTGGGGTCCAGCTCCTACGAGCAGTACTTC
abundance: .; j_gene: TRBJ2-1; v_gene: TRBV5-1; d_gene: TRBD2; CDR3aa: CASSRLAGDNEQFF; CDR3nt: TGCGCCAGCAGCCGCCTAGCGGGGGACAATGAGCAGTTCTTC
abundance: .; j_gene: TRBJ2-7; v_gene: TRBV7-2; d_gene: TRBD1; CDR3aa: CASSRGTGASYEQYF; CDR3nt: TGTGCCAGCAGCCGCGGGACAGGGGCTAGCTACGAGCAGTACTTC
abundance: .; j_gene: TRBJ1-3; v_gene: TRBV6-4; d_gene: .; CDR3aa: CASSDGRGSGNTIYF; CDR3nt: TGTGCCAGCAGTGATGGGAGGGGCTCTGGAAACACCATATATTTT
abundance: .; j_gene: TRBJ2-7; v_gene: TRBV5-4; d_gene: .; CDR3aa: CASSPEGLATEQYF; CDR3nt: TGTGCCAGCAGCCCGGAGGGCCTAGCGACCGAGCAGTACTTC
abundance: .; j_gene: TRBJ1-1; v_gene: TRBV4-3; d_gene: .; CDR3aa: CASSRNRVGNTEAFF; CDR3nt: TGCGCCAGCAGCCGCAATAGGGTCGGGAACACTGAAGCTTTCTTT
abundance: .; j_gene: TRBJ2-2; v_gene: TRBV28; d_gene: TRBD1; CDR3aa: CASSPSPMRQGLGLGKLFF; CDR3nt: TGTGCCAGCAGTCCGAGCCCCATGAGACAGGGGTTAGGCCTCGGGAAGCTGTTTTTT
abundance: few; j_gene: TRBJ2-7; v_gene: TRBV5-1; d_gene: .; CDR3aa: CASRYDFDSAPYEQYF; CDR3nt: TGCGCCAGCAGATATGACTTCGACAGTGCGCCCTACGAGCAGTACTTC
abundance: .; j_gene: TRBJ1-4; v_gene: TRBV18; d_gene: TRBD1; CDR3aa: CASSQTGLNEKLFF; CDR3nt: TGTGCCAGCTCACAGACAGGGCTGAATGAAAAACTGTTTTTT